The 19 T cell receptor beta chains given below trace back to one sample, sequenced in a study of blood T cell repertoires in COVID-19. Repertoires were generated with immunoSEQ multiplex PCR, while TCRdb's copy carries only in-frame clones and drops some. Of about 160,000 clones detected, about 88% appear once; the ten largest clones hold 0.45% to 0.6%. Source material: peripheral blood. These receptors were taken from a man aged 55-75 years with COVID-19, enrolled during active disease.

The chain carries TRBV6-6 and TRBJ1-4; possibly TRBD1 for D (6 bases). CDR1 is MNHNY and CDR2 is SVGAGI in the germline V gene (reference sequence). V lost 2 bases and J 8 bases, leaving 15 bases between the germline ends. CDR3 length: 15 amino acids. The CDR3 spells CASSYARGGGEKLFF. The CDR3 nucleotides are TGTGCCAGCAGTTACGCCAGGGGTGGCGGCGAAAAACTGTTTTTT.

This clone was seen a single time. The chain combines TRBV3-1 (or the pseudogene TRBV3-2) with TRBJ2-1, with TRBD2 identical over 14 bases. V was pared by 1 base and J by 9 bases, with 5 bases of the junction left unmatched. The CDR3 runs 16 residues. Germline V lookup: CDR1 LGHDT, CDR2 YNNKEL (reference sequence). CDR3: CASSQAGTSGRFEQFF. In nucleotides, the CDR3 is TGTGCCAGCAGCCAAGCTGGGACTAGCGGGAGATTTGAGCAGTTCTTC.

The chain carries TRBV11-1 and TRBJ2-7; 7 bases are a match to TRBD2. Germline CDR1 and CDR2: SGHAT and FQDESV (reference sequence). Trimming at V came to 0 bases and at J to 0 bases, leaving 2 bases not matched to a gene. There are 15 residues in the CDR3. CDR3 residues: CASSLAGGGSYEQYF. In nucleotides, the CDR3 is TGTGCCAGCAGCTTAGCCGGCGGGGGCTCCTACGAGCAGTACTTC.

The chain joins TRBV24-1 to TRBJ2-1; 7 bases match TRBD1. V shed 3 bases and J 6 bases; nucleotides not matched to a gene: 4. This CDR3 is 14 amino acids long. Per germline, CDR1 KGHDR and CDR2 SFDVKD. CDR3 bases: TGTGCCACCAGTGATCAGACAGGGATCAATGAGCAGTTCTTC. Protein: CATSDQTGINEQFF.

The V and J genes are TRBV29-1 and TRBJ1-1, with D perhaps matching TRBD1 (6 bases). Germline V gene data show CDR1 as SQVTM and CDR2 as ANQGSEA. V was cut by 6 bases and J by 4 bases, with 21 bases left in between. The CDR3 contains 15 residues. DNA for the CDR3: TGCAGCGTCTATGCTGGTACAGGGAGGGTCACTGAAGCTTTCTTT. This codes for CSVYAGTGRVTEAFF.

This clone was observed a single time. At the DNA level, this CDR3 is encoded by other sequences in the same sample as well. This sequence joins TRBV4-2 and TRBJ1-6, with 10 bases lining up with TRBD1. Germline V gene lookup returns CDR1 LGHNA and CDR2 YNFKEQ. The CDR3 runs 16 residues. J was trimmed by 7 bases and V by 5 bases; bases with no gene match: 8. The CDR3 sequence is CASSEGGTGVNSPLHF. CDR3 in DNA: TGTGCCAGCAGCGAGGGAGGGACAGGGGTGAATTCACCCCTCCACTTT.

CDR3 nucleotides: TGTGCCAGCAGCCCTCCCTACAATGAGCAGTTCTTC. It translates to CASSPPYNEQFF. The chain joins TRBV11-1 to TRBJ2-1; no definite D call. CDR3 size: 12 residues. The ends were cut back, 5 bases at V and 2 bases at J, with 4 bases in the middle. Germline CDR1 and CDR2: SGHAT and FQDESV (reference sequence).

V usage is TRBV11-2 and J usage is TRBJ2-1; 7 nucleotides align to TRBD2. The CDR3 totals 17 residues. With 4 bases clipped from V and 4 bases from J, the junction kept 13 bases outside the gene matches. CDR1 and CDR2 (germline): SGHAT, FQNNGV. Here the CDR3 DNA reads TGTGCCAGCAGCTACCGCTCTTGGCGGGAGAGGTACAATGAGCAGTTCTTC. It is translated as CASSYRSWRERYNEQFF.

The chain joins TRBV4-3 to TRBJ2-5; 12 bases line up with TRBD1. J lost 4 bases, V lost 3 bases, and 3 bases had no gene match. Germline V gene data show CDR1 as LGHNA and CDR2 as YSLEER. The CDR3 runs 15 residues. The CDR3 sequence is CASSQGTGGTETQYF. CDR3 DNA: TGCGCCAGCAGCCAGGGGACAGGGGGCACAGAGACCCAGTACTTC.

The chain combines TRBV12-5 with TRBJ2-1, with D perhaps TRBD1 (5 bases). Per the germline V gene, CDR1 is LGHNT and CDR2 is FRNRAP. V was clipped by 3 bases and J by 1 base, with 13 bases between them. CDR3 length: 16 amino acids. The CDR3 nucleotides are TGTGCTAGTGGTTTAACGCAGGGCCGATCCTACAATGAGCAGTTCTTC. Its protein product is CASGLTQGRSYNEQFF. Combining the CDR3 with reference TRBV12-5 and TRBJ2-1 gives the whole variable domain DARVTQTPRHKVTEMGQEVTMRCQPILGHNTVFWYRQTMMQGLELLAYFRNRAPLDDSGMPKDRFSAEMPDATLATLKIQPSEPRDSAVYFCASGLTQGRSYNEQFFGPGTRLTVL.

The V call is TRBV5-1, the J call TRBJ2-5; 7 bases match TRBD1. V was clipped by 1 base and J by 4 bases; unmatched bases: 4. From germline, CDR1 is SGHRS and CDR2 YFSETQ. The CDR3 extends over 14 amino acids. This CDR3 is CASSLRGRGETQYF. CDR3 nucleotides: TGCGCCAGCAGCTTGAGGGGGCGCGGAGAGACCCAGTACTTC.

Worth noting for this clone: Its ends do not fully match the called genes, so a read error is possible. The rearrangement uses TRBV28 and TRBJ2-5; TRBD2 is a possible D gene (7 bases). The CDR3 runs to 16 residues. The germline gives CDR1 MDHEN, CDR2 SYDVKM. CDR3 region: CASSSPRGGREEAQYF. The CDR3, as DNA: TGTGCCAGCAGTTCGCCAAGGGGGGGCAGGGAAGAGGCCCAGTACTTC.

In its sample, this clone was seen a few times. The chain has TRBV7-2 and TRBJ1-5; D is unresolved. CDR3 length: 13 amino acids. Germline CDR1 SGHTA, CDR2 FQGNSA. With 4 bases removed from V and 0 bases from J, the gap between germline ends came to 4 bases. The CDR3 DNA sequence: TGTGCCAGCAGCTCAGTTAGCAATCAGCCCCAGCATTTT. The encoded protein is CASSSVSNQPQHF.

The chain is built from TRBV7-2 and TRBJ2-1; TRBD2 agrees at 9 bases. V shed 5 bases and J 5 bases; nucleotides not matched to a gene: 7. This CDR3 has 15 residues. The germline gives CDR1 SGHTA, CDR2 FQGNSA. The CDR3 here is CASSPGLAVNNEQFF. CDR3 nucleotide sequence: TGTGCCAGCAGCCCGGGACTAGCTGTGAACAATGAGCAGTTCTTC.

The J gene is TRBJ2-2, the V gene TRBV6-5; a weak D match, TRBD1 (6 bases). The V end was cut by 6 bases, the J end by 5 bases, with 16 bases between. CDR3 size: 15 residues. Germline loops: CDR1 MNHEY, CDR2 SVGAGI. The chain's CDR3 is CASSGQSYLTGELFF. The CDR3 region has the DNA TGTGCCAGCAGCGGACAGTCCTACTTGACCGGGGAGCTGTTTTTT.

This chain links TRBV6-5 with TRBJ2-5; 8 positions agree with TRBD2. The CDR3 extends over 14 amino acids. The germline V gene encodes CDR1 MNHEY and CDR2 SVGAGI. With V trimmed by 9 bases and J by 2 bases, 8 bases remained unmatched. CDR3 amino acids: CASLRGGAQETQYF. DNA for the CDR3: TGTGCCAGTCTTCGGGGGGGAGCTCAAGAGACCCAGTACTTC.

The chain has TRBV18 and TRBJ2-1, with 8 nucleotides matching TRBD1. The CDR3 runs to 15 residues. V lost 6 bases and J lost 5; bases outside the gene matches: 9. Germline lookup yields CDR1 KGHSH and CDR2 LQKENI. The CDR3 protein is CASSDRQGNHNEQFF. The CDR3 nucleotides are TGTGCCAGCTCCGATAGACAGGGGAACCACAATGAGCAGTTCTTC.

The J gene is TRBJ2-5, the V gene TRBV5-8, with TRBD1 as a possible D gene (5 bases). Deletions cut 4 bases from V and 2 bases from J, with 18 bases between. Germline CDR1 is SGHTS and CDR2 is YDEGEE. The CDR3 consists of 16 residues. The CDR3 loop reads CASSQGAHSTQETQYF. CDR3 bases: TGTGCCAGCAGCCAAGGGGCACACTCTACACAAGAGACCCAGTACTTC.

This chain joins TRBV5-1 and TRBJ1-1; 8 bases are shared with TRBD1. J gave up 4 bases and V 0 bases, and 2 bases lay outside the gene matches. The germline V gene encodes CDR1 SGHRS and CDR2 YFSETQ. The CDR3 is 14 amino acids. This CDR3 is CASSLGDRTTEAFF. The CDR3 DNA reads as TGCGCCAGCAGCTTGGGGGACAGGACCACTGAAGCTTTCTTT.